This T cell receptor (beta chain) was found in a study of T cell changes during pregnancy in multiple sclerosis. Germline CDR1 and CDR2: SGHDT and YYEEEE. Trimming pared 7 bases from V and 0 bases from J, leaving 10 bases between. The CDR3 runs 13 residues. Clones were sequenced by immunoSEQ multiplex PCR, and TCRdb holds only the in-frame ones, with some missing. The data hold under 85,000 clones, with roughly 94% observed a single time. This TCR was recovered from a female donor with multiple sclerosis, enrolled in a pregnancy study. The sequencing here drew on peripheral blood, taken in the third trimester of pregnancy. This chain links TRBV5-6 with TRBJ2-5, with a weak D call TRBD1 (6 bases). The CDR3: CASSRGYQETQYF. Here the CDR3 DNA reads TGTGCCAGCTCGAGGGGGTACCAAGAGACCCAGTACTTC.